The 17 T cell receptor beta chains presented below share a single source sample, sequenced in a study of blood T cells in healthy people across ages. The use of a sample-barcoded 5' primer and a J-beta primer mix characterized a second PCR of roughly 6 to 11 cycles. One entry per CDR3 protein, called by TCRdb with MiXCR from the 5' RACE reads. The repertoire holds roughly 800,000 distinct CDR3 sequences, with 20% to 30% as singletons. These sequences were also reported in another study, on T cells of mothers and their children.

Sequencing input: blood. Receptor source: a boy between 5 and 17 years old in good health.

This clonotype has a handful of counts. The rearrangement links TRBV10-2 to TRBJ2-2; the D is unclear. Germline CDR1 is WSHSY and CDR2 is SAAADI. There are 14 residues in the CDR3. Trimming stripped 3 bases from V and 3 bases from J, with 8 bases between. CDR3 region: CASSDAAYTGELFF. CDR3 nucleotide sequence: TGCGCCAGCAGTGATGCAGCTTACACCGGGGAGCTGTTTTTT.

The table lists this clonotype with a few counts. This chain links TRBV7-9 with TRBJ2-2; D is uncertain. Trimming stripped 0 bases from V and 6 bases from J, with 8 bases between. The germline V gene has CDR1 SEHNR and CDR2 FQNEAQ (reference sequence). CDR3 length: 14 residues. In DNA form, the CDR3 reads TGTGCCAGCAGCTTAGCACTACAGCCCGGGGAGCTGTTTTTT. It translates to CASSLALQPGELFF.

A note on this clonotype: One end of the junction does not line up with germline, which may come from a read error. CDR3 in DNA: TGTGCCAACAGCTCAGGGCGGCGTAACCCCCAAGAGACCCAGTACTTC. Protein sequence: CANSSGRRNPQETQYF. The chain uses TRBV11-1 and TRBJ2-5; the D gene is possibly TRBD1 (5 bases). CDR1 is SGHAT and CDR2 is FQDESV in the germline V gene (reference sequence). The CDR3 is 16 amino acids.

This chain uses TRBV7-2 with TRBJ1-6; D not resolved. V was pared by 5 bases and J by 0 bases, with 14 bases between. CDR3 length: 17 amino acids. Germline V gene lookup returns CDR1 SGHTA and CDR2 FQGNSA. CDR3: CASSHGQMSSYNSPLHF. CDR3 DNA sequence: TGTGCCAGCAGCCATGGGCAGATGAGCTCCTATAATTCACCCCTCCACTTT.

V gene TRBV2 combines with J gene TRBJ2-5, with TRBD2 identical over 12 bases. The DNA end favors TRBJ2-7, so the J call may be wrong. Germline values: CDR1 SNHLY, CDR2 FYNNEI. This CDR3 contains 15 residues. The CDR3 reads CASSGLAGVFYEQYF. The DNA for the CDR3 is TGTGCCAGCAGTGGACTAGCGGGAGTGTTCTACGAGCAGTACTTC.

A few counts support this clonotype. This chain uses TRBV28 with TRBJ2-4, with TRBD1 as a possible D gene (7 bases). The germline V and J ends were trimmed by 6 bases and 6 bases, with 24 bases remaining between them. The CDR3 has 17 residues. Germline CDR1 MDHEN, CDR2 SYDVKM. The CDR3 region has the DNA TGTGCCAGCAGCACAGGGGCCACGATTGGAGGGATAAACATTCAGTACTTC. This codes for CASSTGATIGGINIQYF.

The CDR3 sequence: CSVAREGTDTQYF. The CDR3 bases are TGCAGCGTTGCCCGGGAGGGTACAGATACGCAGTATTTT. V usage is TRBV29-1 and J usage is TRBJ2-3; 8 nucleotides match TRBD2. V gave up 4 bases and J gave up 3 bases; unmatched junction bases: 3. CDR3 length: 13 residues. From germline, CDR1 is SQVTM and CDR2 ANQGSEA.

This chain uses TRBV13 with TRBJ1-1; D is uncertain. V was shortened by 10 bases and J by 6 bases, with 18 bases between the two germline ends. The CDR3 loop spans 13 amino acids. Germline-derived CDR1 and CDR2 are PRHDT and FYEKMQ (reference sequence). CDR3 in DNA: TGTGCCACCCGCCTAGTCGGCGCCGCTGAAGCTTTCTTT. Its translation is CATRLVGAAEAFF.

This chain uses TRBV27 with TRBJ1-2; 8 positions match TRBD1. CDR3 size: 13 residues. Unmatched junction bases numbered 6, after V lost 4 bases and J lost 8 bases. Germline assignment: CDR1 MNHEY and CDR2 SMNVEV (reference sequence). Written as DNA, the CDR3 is TGTGCCAGCAGTTGGCGGACAGGGTTGGGCTACACCTTC. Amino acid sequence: CASSWRTGLGYTF.

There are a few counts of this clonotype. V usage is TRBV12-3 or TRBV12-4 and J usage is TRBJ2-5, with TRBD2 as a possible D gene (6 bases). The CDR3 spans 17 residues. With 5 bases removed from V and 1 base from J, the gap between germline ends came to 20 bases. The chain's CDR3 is CASSLTLTLAVQETQYF. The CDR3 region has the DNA TGTGCCAGCAGTCTAACGCTAACATTAGCGGTCCAAGAGACCCAGTACTTC.

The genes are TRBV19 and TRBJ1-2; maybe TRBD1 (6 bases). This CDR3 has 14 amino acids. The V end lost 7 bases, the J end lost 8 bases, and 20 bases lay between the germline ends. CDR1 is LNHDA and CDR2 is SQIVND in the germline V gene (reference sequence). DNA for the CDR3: TGTGCCAGTACTCTCATTCAAGGGGGAGACGGCTACACCTTC. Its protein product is CASTLIQGGDGYTF.

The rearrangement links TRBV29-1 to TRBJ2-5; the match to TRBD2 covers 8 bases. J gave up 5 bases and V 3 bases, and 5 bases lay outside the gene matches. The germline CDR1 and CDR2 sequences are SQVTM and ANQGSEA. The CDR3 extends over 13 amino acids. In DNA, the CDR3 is TGCAGCGTTGAGACGGGGGGGAAGGAGACCCAGTACTTC. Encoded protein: CSVETGGKETQYF.

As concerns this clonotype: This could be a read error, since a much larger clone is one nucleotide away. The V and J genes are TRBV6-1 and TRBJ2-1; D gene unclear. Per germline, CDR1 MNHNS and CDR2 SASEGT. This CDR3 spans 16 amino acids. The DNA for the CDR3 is TGTGCCAGCAGTGAAGCTCCTGGGGTGCCCTACAATGAGCATTTCTTC. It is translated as CASSEAPGVPYNEHFF.

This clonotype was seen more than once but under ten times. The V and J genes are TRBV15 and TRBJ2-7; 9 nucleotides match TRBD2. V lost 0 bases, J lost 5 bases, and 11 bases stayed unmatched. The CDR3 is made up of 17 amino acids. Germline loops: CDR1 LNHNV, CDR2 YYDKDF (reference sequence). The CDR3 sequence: CATSRDRRGLAMNEQYF. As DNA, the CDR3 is TGTGCCACCAGCAGAGATCGGCGCGGACTAGCGATGAACGAGCAGTACTTC.

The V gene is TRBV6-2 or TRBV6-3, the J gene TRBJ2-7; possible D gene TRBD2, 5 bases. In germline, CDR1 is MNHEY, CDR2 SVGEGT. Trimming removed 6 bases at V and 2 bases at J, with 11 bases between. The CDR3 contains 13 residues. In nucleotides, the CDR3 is TGTGCCAGCAGGGGAGACAATCCCTACGAGCAGTACTTC. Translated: CASRGDNPYEQYF.

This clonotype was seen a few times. The CDR3 DNA sequence: TGTGCCAGCAGCCAACCGACAGGGAACATTCAGTACTTC. Amino acids: CASSQPTGNIQYF. V and J are TRBV3-1 and TRBJ2-4; TRBD1 agrees at 7 bases. Trimming removed 2 bases from V and 7 bases from J; junction bases left unmatched: 2. CDR3 length equals 13 residues. CDR1 and CDR2 (germline): LGHDT, YNNKEL (reference sequence).

In DNA, the CDR3 is TGCGCCAGCAGCTTGGCCTTGGTGGGACAGCTACCCGGTTCAGAAAACATTCAGTACTTC. It is translated as CASSLALVGQLPGSENIQYF. The rearrangement links TRBV5-1 to TRBJ2-4; 7 bases fit TRBD1. The V segment lost 0 bases and the J segment 5 bases; nucleotides outside the gene matches: 20. Germline V CDR1 and CDR2: SGHRS, YFSETQ. The CDR3 length is 20 residues.